Presented here are 21 T cell receptor beta chains from one specimen sequenced in a study of regulatory T cells in long-lasting Graves disease. Time point described: newly diagnosed GD, antithyroid drugs for less than 3 months. Extracted RNA from PBMCs served as the source of the TCR library. Through Arm-PCR of CDR3 regions and iRepertoire HTBI primers, TCR beta libraries were built. TCRdb passed the multiplex PCR reads through MiXCR, listing each CDR3 protein once. The sample contains about 500,000 distinct CDR3 sequences, around 16% of which appear only once. These data were likewise used in another study, on T cells in Graves' hyperthyroidism and ophthalmopathy.

Material: peripheral blood mononuclear cells (PBMCs), obtained at new diagnosis, from a patient treated with antithyroid drugs. Receptor source: a middle-aged man with Graves disease.

The V and J genes are TRBV12-3 or TRBV12-4 and TRBJ1-2; the D gene is possibly TRBD1 (5 bases). There are 16 residues in the CDR3. Trimming took off 4 bases at V and 0 bases at J, with 15 bases between the two ends. CDR3 nucleotide sequence: TGTGCCAGCAGTTGGCAGGGAGGAATGACTAACTATGGCTACACCTTC. Protein product: CASSWQGGMTNYGYTF.

This clonotype has a count of ten or more. The chain links TRBV20-1 to TRBJ2-3; perhaps D is TRBD1 or TRBD2 (5 bases each). The CDR3 contains 14 residues. Germline CDR1 DFQATT, CDR2 SNEGSKA (reference sequence). The V gene lost 6 bases and the J gene lost 5 bases, with 18 bases spanning the gap. The DNA of the CDR3 is TGCAGTGCCGCACCGGGGCTGAGGATAGATACGCAGTATTTT. This encodes CSAAPGLRIDTQYF.

Many counts were recorded for this clonotype. The chain has TRBV28 and TRBJ1-5, with D possibly TRBD1 on 5 matching bases. The V and J ends lost 5 bases and 6 bases respectively, with 17 bases between them. The CDR3 spans 15 residues. Per germline, CDR1 MDHEN and CDR2 SYDVKM. The CDR3 nucleotides read TGTGCCAGCAGTGAACCCGGGGCTCGGGGTCAGCCCCAGCATTTT. It specifies CASSEPGARGQPQHF.

This clonotype was counted a few times. The rearrangement uses TRBV29-1 and TRBJ1-2; 12 bases map to TRBD1. This CDR3 is 14 amino acids long. J was trimmed by 8 bases and V by 6 bases; bases with no gene match: 10. Germline V lookup: CDR1 SQVTM, CDR2 ANQGSEA. In DNA, the CDR3 is TGCAGCGTCGGCAGGGGACAGGGGGCGGGAGGCTACACCTTC. This codes for CSVGRGQGAGGYTF.

This clonotype was observed at least ten times. The gene calls are TRBV11-2 and TRBJ2-3; 7 bases agree with TRBD2. V was clipped by 2 bases and J by 2 bases; unmatched bases: 10. The germline V gene has CDR1 SGHAT and CDR2 FQNNGV. CDR3 length: 17 residues. The CDR3 region is CASSLIGSGLNTDTQYF. CDR3 sequence (DNA): TGTGCCAGCAGCTTAATCGGTAGCGGGCTAAACACAGATACGCAGTATTTT.

This clonotype occurred many times. The chain's CDR3 is CATSDVRVLNEQFF. The CDR3 nucleotides are TGTGCCACCAGTGATGTGCGGGTGCTCAATGAGCAGTTCTTC. This chain connects TRBV24-1 to TRBJ2-1; a weak D match, TRBD2 (5 bases). CDR3 length: 14 residues. Trimming pared 3 bases from V and 6 bases from J, leaving 11 bases between. In germline, CDR1 is KGHDR, CDR2 SFDVKD.

The genes are TRBV11-3 and TRBJ2-7; 7 bases map to TRBD2. Losses at the gene ends were 9 bases for V and 2 bases for J; bases not matched to a gene: 10. Per germline, CDR1 SGHNT and CDR2 YENEEA. The CDR3 is made up of 14 amino acids. In DNA form, the CDR3 reads TGTGCCAGAGCCCCCTCGGGGGGAACCTACGAGCAGTACTTC. Encoded protein: CARAPSGGTYEQYF.

This clonotype was picked up a small number of times. V gene TRBV5-1 combines with J gene TRBJ2-1, with D uncertain. V was cut by 1 base and J by 5 bases, with 10 bases left in between. Germline-derived CDR1 and CDR2 are SGHRS and YFSETQ. The CDR3 sequence is 14 residues long. Here the CDR3 reads CASSLRHPNNEQFF. The CDR3 nucleotides are TGCGCCAGCAGCTTGCGACATCCGAACAATGAGCAGTTCTTC.

This sequence joins TRBV19 and TRBJ2-1; 10 positions agree with TRBD1. Unmatched junction bases numbered 7, after V lost 1 base and J lost 4 bases. The V gene's germline CDR1 is LNHDA and CDR2 SQIVND (reference sequence). This CDR3 region has 17 residues. CDR3 sequence reads: CASSIAATGGIYNEQFF. CDR3 in DNA: TGTGCCAGTAGTATAGCAGCGACAGGGGGCATTTACAATGAGCAGTTCTTC.

This clonotype was seen ten or more times. The chain is built from TRBV5-1 and TRBJ2-4; no firm D call. Germline V gene lookup returns CDR1 SGHRS and CDR2 YFSETQ. The CDR3 covers 14 residues. V shed 2 bases and J shed 5 bases, with 11 bases lying between them. In DNA form, the CDR3 reads TGCGCCAGCAGCTTAGCCGGGCCCCAAAACATTCAGTACTTC. Its translation: CASSLAGPQNIQYF.

The CDR3 sequence: CSARGAAGVEQYF. The CDR3, as DNA: TGCAGTGCTAGAGGGGCAGCGGGAGTCGAGCAGTACTTC. This sequence joins TRBV20-1 and TRBJ2-7; TRBD2 aligns across 8 bases. The CDR3 is 13 residues long. Germline-derived CDR1 and CDR2 are DFQATT and SNEGSKA (reference sequence). Unmatched junction bases numbered 5, after V lost 1 base and J lost 6 bases.

The table lists this clonotype with many counts. The chain has TRBV28 and TRBJ2-3; no definite D call. The length of the CDR3 is 12 residues. Per germline, CDR1 MDHEN and CDR2 SYDVKM. Trimming removed 7 bases at V and 8 bases at J, with 13 bases between. In DNA form, the CDR3 reads TGTGCCAGCACTGCACTATTGGGTACGCAGTATTTT. It yields the protein CASTALLGTQYF. Combining the CDR3 with reference TRBV28 and TRBJ2-3 gives the whole variable domain DVKVTQSSRYLVKRTGEKVFLECVQDMDHENMFWYRQDPGLGLRLIYFSYDVKMKEKGDIPEGYSVSREKKERFSLILESASTNQTSMYLCASTALLGTQYFGPGTRLTVL.

This clonotype was seen many times. The gene calls are TRBV28 and TRBJ2-4; D not certain. The CDR3 is 17 amino acids. V lost 1 base to trimming and J lost 1 base, with 14 bases between them. Germline values: CDR1 MDHEN, CDR2 SYDVKM. CDR3 sequence reads: CASSLSDRRGAKNIQYF. CDR3 nucleotide sequence: TGTGCCAGCAGTTTATCCGACCGCCGTGGGGCCAAAAACATTCAGTACTTC.

J is TRBJ1-5 and V is TRBV20-1; 9 nucleotides agree with TRBD1. Germline CDR1 and CDR2: DFQATT and SNEGSKA (reference sequence). Trimming cost V 3 bases and J 1 base; bases outside gene matches: 4. The CDR3 runs to 15 residues. The CDR3 DNA reads TGCAGTGCTAGGACAGGGGGAGTGAGCAATCAGCCCCAGCATTTT. It codes for CSARTGGVSNQPQHF.

This clonotype was counted ten times or more. The rearrangement links TRBV28 to TRBJ1-1, with D possibly matching TRBD1 (6 bases). CDR1 is MDHEN and CDR2 is SYDVKM in the germline V gene. With 5 bases removed from V and 4 bases from J, the gap between germline ends came to 17 bases. This CDR3 is 15 amino acids long. CDR3 nucleotides: TGTGCCAGCAGTAAAATGGGGGCGGCTAGCACTGAAGCTTTCTTT. It encodes CASSKMGAASTEAFF.

This chain joins TRBV6-2 or TRBV6-3 and TRBJ2-7; TRBD1 matches 11 bases. V gave up 5 bases and J gave up 5 bases; unmatched junction bases: 5. There are 14 residues in the CDR3. Germline CDR1 and CDR2: MNHEY and SVGEGT. For the CDR3, the DNA is TGTGCCAGCAGTGTAAGGACAGGGGGCCACGAGCAGTACTTC. It translates to CASSVRTGGHEQYF.

Ten or more counts support this clonotype. This chain links TRBV12-3 or TRBV12-4 with TRBJ2-7; 8 bases agree with TRBD1. This CDR3 contains 16 residues. The V segment lost 2 bases and the J segment 2 bases; nucleotides outside the gene matches: 8. CDR3 protein: CASSLKPTGATYEQYF. CDR3 DNA sequence: TGTGCCAGCAGTTTAAAACCGACAGGGGCTACCTACGAGCAGTACTTC.

The rearrangement links TRBV7-9 to TRBJ2-6, with D unresolved. In germline, CDR1 is SEHNR, CDR2 FQNEAQ (reference sequence). V was clipped by 6 bases and J by 2 bases, with 11 bases between them. The CDR3 runs 15 residues. For the CDR3, the DNA is TGTGCCAGCAGTCCAGTGGTACCTGGGGCCAACGTCCTGACTTTC. This sequence encodes CASSPVVPGANVLTF.

V is TRBV20-1 and J is TRBJ1-6; D is unresolved. V gave up 3 bases and J gave up 7 bases, with 4 bases separating them. The CDR3 is made up of 11 amino acids. The germline V gene has CDR1 DFQATT and CDR2 SNEGSKA (reference sequence). DNA for the CDR3: TGCAGTGCTAGCCGGAATTCACCCCTCCACTTT. Its translation is CSASRNSPLHF.

This clonotype has at least ten counts. This sequence joins TRBV7-2 and TRBJ2-5; 8 positions agree with TRBD1. The CDR3 spans 13 residues. The V and J ends lost 6 bases and 7 bases, in that order; junction bases with no gene match: 7. CDR1 is SGHTA and CDR2 is FQGNSA in the germline V gene. Here the CDR3 reads CASSLDRGRTQYF. CDR3 nucleotides: TGTGCCAGCAGTCTCGACAGGGGAAGGACCCAGTACTTC.

This clonotype was observed many times. This chain connects TRBV28 to TRBJ2-1; 7 nucleotides agree with TRBD2. The CDR3 extends over 11 amino acids. Losses at the gene ends were 6 bases for V and 16 bases for J; bases not matched to a gene: 9. Looked up from germline, CDR1 is MDHEN and CDR2 is SYDVKM. CDR3 sequence: CASSLLAARFF. The CDR3 nucleotides are TGTGCCAGCAGCCTGCTAGCGGCACGATTCTTC.